This T cell receptor beta chain was sequenced for a study of Graves' ophthalmopathy and Graves' hyperthyroidism. Overall study context: Researchers obtained peripheral blood at initial diagnosis, before any treatment had begun.

V shed 0 bases and J 1 base; nucleotides not matched to a gene: 5. CDR1 MNHNS and CDR2 SASEGT come from the germline V gene. CDR3 length: 16 amino acids. Amplification of the TCR beta CDR3 regions used RNA transcripts (as template). HTBI primers were employed in first-round RT-PCR, then a second-round multiplex PCR followed. TCRdb itself ran the multiplex PCR reads through MiXCR, one entry per CDR3 protein. The sample lists roughly 420,000 distinct CDR3 sequences, 20% to 25% occurring once. General study results and limits: Blood shared most expanded thyroid clonotypes above 0.001 frequency. The model's prediction of ophthalmopathy progression had about 70% sensitivity and approximately 77% specificity.

Details on this clonotype: Its antigen is not identified.

Serum thyroxine and TRAb, along with clinical symptoms, thyroid ultrasound and orbital computed tomography, were what diagnosis relied on. This TCR derives from a woman younger than 30 with stable Graves' hyperthyroidism. The chain carries TRBV6-1 and TRBJ2-5; TRBD2 agrees at 7 bases. Sequenced: peripheral blood. The CDR3 DNA is TGTGCCAGCAGTGAAGCGCCGAGCGGGGTCCAAGAGACCCAGTACTTC. Translating it yields CASSEAPSGVQETQYF.